This T cell receptor (beta chain) stems from a study of blood T cell repertoires in COVID-19. Sequencing was performed with immunoSEQ multiplex PCR; in TCRdb, only in-frame clones are kept and a portion is missing. The sample includes about 75,000 clones, 84% of them seen just once. V lost 6 bases and J lost 6, with 20 bases in between. The CDR3 spans 15 residues. CDR1 is MDHEN and CDR2 is SYDVKM in the germline V gene. The sample comprised peripheral blood. The gene calls are TRBV28 and TRBJ1-2, with D hard to call. This clonotype originated in a woman in her 50s with acute or convalescent COVID-19. CDR3 sequence: CASRLELSSFHGYTF. DNA of the CDR3: TGTGCCAGCAGGTTAGAGCTTTCATCCTTTCATGGCTACACCTTC.